The 10 T cell receptor beta chains below all came from one sample that was sequenced in a study of T cells in Graves' hyperthyroidism and ophthalmopathy. Amplification targeted TCR beta CDR3 regions from RNA transcripts. In the first-round RT-PCR of the TCR CDR3, the HTBI primer set was used. TCRdb fed the multiplex PCR reads into MiXCR, producing one record per CDR3 protein. The sample comprises about 360,000 distinct CDR3 sequences, less than 15% of which are singletons, and over 8.5% rests with the top ten. The specimen sequenced was blood. These receptors came from a woman between 18 and 30 years old with Graves' hyperthyroidism.

This clonotype was detected many times. This chain joins TRBV28 and TRBJ2-5; the match to TRBD2 covers 9 bases. The CDR3 spans 15 residues. CDR1 and CDR2 from the germline V gene are MDHEN and SYDVKM. V shed 4 bases, J shed 5 bases, and the junction held 8 bases outside the gene matches. CDR3 DNA sequence: TGTGCCAGCAGTTCTAGCGGGGCTGGTGGGGAGACCCAGTACTTC. It yields the protein CASSSSGAGGETQYF.

The V gene is TRBV6-1, the J gene TRBJ1-3, with D possibly matching TRBD1 (6 bases). This CDR3 is built from 13 residues. The germline V and J ends were trimmed by 8 bases and 3 bases, with 11 bases remaining between them. Germline CDR1 reads MNHNS; CDR2 reads SASEGT. The CDR3 nucleotides are TGTGCCAGCCGACAGGTTGGTGGAAACACCATATATTTT. It is translated as CASRQVGGNTIYF.

This clonotype showed up many times. This rearrangement joins TRBV11-2 to TRBJ1-1; 9 bases map to TRBD1. Trimming cost V 3 bases and J 4 bases; bases outside gene matches: 6. The CDR3 totals 15 residues. The germline CDR1 and CDR2 sequences are SGHAT and FQNNGV. The CDR3, as DNA: TGTGCCAGCAGCTTGTACAGGGGGCAGGGCACTGAAGCTTTCTTT. Protein: CASSLYRGQGTEAFF.

This clonotype was counted at least ten times. The chain uses TRBV3-1 and TRBJ2-7; no firm D call. The CDR3 runs 12 residues. The V gene's germline CDR1 is LGHDT and CDR2 YNNKEL (reference sequence). Trimming took 6 bases from V and 2 from J, leaving 8 bases between them. Here the CDR3 DNA reads TGTGCCAGCAGTACGATCGCCTACGAGCAGTACTTC. Its protein product is CASSTIAYEQYF.

In its sample, this clonotype was seen many times. The chain carries TRBV2 and TRBJ1-5, with 8 bases matching TRBD1. The CDR3 has 13 amino acids. V shed 6 bases, J shed 11 bases, and the junction held 9 bases outside the gene matches. Germline loops: CDR1 SNHLY, CDR2 FYNNEI. The CDR3 protein is CASRGTGGIAQHF. In DNA form, the CDR3 reads TGTGCCAGCAGGGGGACAGGAGGGATAGCCCAGCATTTT.

This clonotype has a count of ten or more. The chain links TRBV14 to TRBJ1-1; no clear D. The V end lost 4 bases, the J end lost 1 base, and 13 bases lay between the germline ends. The CDR3 length is 15 residues. Germline CDR1 reads SGHDN; CDR2 reads FVKESK. CDR3: CASSPSVLWNTEAFF. CDR3 nucleotides: TGTGCCAGCAGCCCCTCGGTGTTATGGAACACTGAAGCTTTCTTT.

This clonotype was observed many times. The genes are TRBV2 and TRBJ2-7; TRBD1 matches 12 bases. Losses at the gene ends were 6 bases for V and 2 bases for J; bases not matched to a gene: 11. Germline CDR1 and CDR2: SNHLY and FYNNEI. CDR3 length equals 17 residues. The DNA for the CDR3 is TGTGCCAGCAGCACGGGACAGGGGGCGGGTATGACCTACGAGCAGTACTTC. Translating it yields CASSTGQGAGMTYEQYF. The full variable domain, its missing parts supplied by reference TRBV2 and TRBJ2-7, is EPEVTQTPSHQVTQMGQEVILRCVPISNHLYFYWYRQILGQKVEFLVSFYNNEISEKSEIFDDQFSVERPDGSNFTLKIRSTKLEDSAMYFCASSTGQGAGMTYEQYFGPGTRLTVT.

This clonotype was detected many times. The V call is TRBV29-1, the J call TRBJ1-1; the D is unclear. The CDR3 has 12 residues. The V and J ends lost 5 bases and 3 bases respectively, with 10 bases between them. Germline CDR1 SQVTM, CDR2 ANQGSEA. CDR3 DNA sequence: TGCAGCGTTAACAGCCTTTACACTGAAGCTTTCTTT. Translation: CSVNSLYTEAFF.

About this clonotype: A clone one base away is much larger, so this may be a read error. The chain recombines TRBV5-1 with TRBJ2-1; no reliable D call. V gave up 8 bases and J gave up 12 bases, with 15 bases separating them. Looked up from germline, CDR1 is SGHRS and CDR2 is YFSETQ. This CDR3 spans 11 amino acids. The CDR3 DNA reads TGCGCCAGGAGCAATGGCCCAATGCAGTTCTTC. As protein: CARSNGPMQFF.

V is TRBV11-3 and J is TRBJ2-1; 7 bases fit TRBD1. The V segment lost 9 bases and the J segment 8 bases; nucleotides outside the gene matches: 10. The germline gives CDR1 SGHNT, CDR2 YENEEA. There are 13 residues in the CDR3. The CDR3 sequence is CASKGASGDEQFF. CDR3 bases: TGTGCCAGTAAGGGGGCCAGCGGTGATGAGCAGTTCTTC.